The 22 T cell receptor beta chains listed next were all sequenced from one sample in a study of early T cells in non-severe SARS-CoV-2 infection. TCRdb reprocessed the 5' RACE reads via MiXCR and lists one record per CDR3 protein. Here the sample spans 86,000 or so distinct CDR3 sequences, over 5% being singletons. Sequencing used whole blood. The receptors were sampled from an adult who was a healthcare worker with PCR-confirmed SARS-CoV-2 infection or an uninfected control (not recorded which).

This rearrangement joins TRBV29-1 to TRBJ2-5, with 9 bases aligning to TRBD2. Germline CDR1 SQVTM, CDR2 ANQGSEA. The CDR3 extends over 13 amino acids. Germline trimming cut 6 bases from V and 2 bases from J; bases unmatched to any gene: 4. CDR3 sequence: CSVYTSGQETQYF. The CDR3 DNA sequence: TGCAGCGTCTATACTAGCGGGCAAGAGACCCAGTACTTC. The full variable domain, its missing parts supplied by reference TRBV29-1 and TRBJ2-5, is SAVISQKPSRDICQRGTSLTIQCQVDSQVTMMFWYRQQPGQSLTLIATANQGSEATYESGFVIDKFPISRPNLTFSTLTVSNMSPEDSSIYLCSVYTSGQETQYFGPGTRLLVL.

This clonotype was detected only once. A read error may be the cause here, since a much bigger clone is one base away. J is TRBJ2-7 and V is TRBV11-2, with D perhaps TRBD2 (5 bases). Germline CDR1 is SGHAT and CDR2 is FQNNGV. The CDR3 runs 12 residues. For the CDR3, the DNA is TGTACCAGCAGCTTATTACCGGGAGAGCAGTACTTC. Protein sequence: CTSSLLPGEQYF.

This clonotype has ten or more counts. This chain joins TRBV4-2 and TRBJ2-2; 8 bases are a match to TRBD1. Looked up from germline, CDR1 is LGHNA and CDR2 is YNFKEQ. Germline trimming cut 2 bases from V and 3 bases from J; bases unmatched to any gene: 2. CDR3 size: 15 residues. In DNA form, the CDR3 reads TGTGCCAGCAGCCAACAGGGGGCGTACACCGGGGAGCTGTTTTTT. Encoded protein: CASSQQGAYTGELFF.

This clonotype was counted a few times. This chain connects TRBV29-1 to TRBJ2-5; D is unclear. Trimming removed 5 bases from V and 0 bases from J, with 10 bases in between. In germline, CDR1 is SQVTM, CDR2 ANQGSEA. The CDR3 sequence is 13 residues long. The CDR3 is CSVTTTYQETQYF. Here the CDR3 DNA reads TGCAGCGTTACAACAACGTACCAAGAGACCCAGTACTTC.

This clonotype has at least ten counts. CDR3 loop: CASSGQEPGGNEKLFF. CDR3 nucleotide sequence: TGTGCCAGCTCGGGACAGGAGCCCGGAGGGAATGAAAAACTGTTTTTT. The chain joins TRBV2 to TRBJ1-4; 8 bases are shared with TRBD1. Germline values: CDR1 SNHLY, CDR2 FYNNEI. This CDR3 region has 16 residues. The V segment lost 8 bases and the J segment 5 bases; nucleotides outside the gene matches: 13.

This sequence joins TRBV2 and TRBJ1-4; no reliable D call. Trimming cost V 7 bases and J 0 bases, with 9 bases left between them. The CDR3 is 14 amino acids. The germline V gene has CDR1 SNHLY and CDR2 FYNNEI. CDR3 DNA sequence: TGTGCCAGCACATTCCGGGCAACTAATGAAAAACTGTTTTTT. It is translated as CASTFRATNEKLFF.

This clonotype was seen only a few times. The rearrangement joins TRBV6-6 to TRBJ1-4; tentative D call: TRBD1 (5 bases). V lost 2 bases to trimming and J lost 7 bases, with 11 bases between them. This CDR3 spans 14 amino acids. Germline V lookup: CDR1 MNHNY, CDR2 SVGAGI (reference sequence). The CDR3 protein is CASSYDSISEKLFF. CDR3 DNA: TGTGCCAGCAGTTACGACAGTATTAGTGAAAAACTGTTTTTT.

J is TRBJ2-6 and V is TRBV29-1; no reliable D call. Germline V gene data show CDR1 as SQVTM and CDR2 as ANQGSEA. V was shortened by 5 bases and J by 3 bases, with 20 bases between the two germline ends. This CDR3 contains 17 residues. CDR3 DNA sequence: TGCAGCGTTTTGTGCGCTGGGGAAATAGATGGGGCCAACGTCCTGACTTTC. This sequence encodes CSVLCAGEIDGANVLTF.

This clonotype was found many times. The V and J genes are TRBV12-3 or TRBV12-4 and TRBJ2-1; 9 bases are a match to TRBD2. The CDR3 is 15 amino acids. V lost 7 bases and J lost 4; bases outside the gene matches: 8. The CDR3 coding sequence is TGTGCCAGCAAAAGTGGCGGGGGGGGTTACAATGAGCAGTTCTTC. This translates into CASKSGGGGYNEQFF.

This clonotype was detected ten times or more. The gene calls are TRBV2 and TRBJ2-1; 7 bases match TRBD1. The CDR3 contains 14 residues. V lost 3 bases to trimming and J lost 3 bases; unmatched junction nucleotides: 2. Germline V gives CDR1 SNHLY, CDR2 FYNNEI. The CDR3 region is CASSEDRSYNEQFF. The CDR3 DNA follows: TGTGCCAGCAGTGAGGACAGGAGCTACAATGAGCAGTTCTTC.

Comments on this clonotype: It may be a read error: a sequence one base away is much more abundant. The chain employs TRBV27 and TRBJ2-4; D is ambiguous. Germline V gene data show CDR1 as MNHEY and CDR2 as SMNVEV (reference sequence). Trimming removed 2 bases from V and 2 bases from J, with 10 bases in between. The CDR3 has 15 amino acids. CDR3: CASSLPGLSKNIQYF. CDR3 DNA sequence: TGTGCCAGCAGTTTACCAGGATTATCCAAAAACATTCAGTACTTC.

This clonotype was counted many times. The rearrangement uses TRBV6-5 and TRBJ1-3; no clear D. The CDR3 loop spans 16 amino acids. Germline lookup yields CDR1 MNHEY and CDR2 SVGAGI. With 2 bases removed from V and 0 bases from J, the gap between germline ends came to 11 bases. In DNA, the CDR3 is TGTGCCAGCAGTTACGGAGGGTCTTCCTCTGGAAACACCATATATTTT. It translates to CASSYGGSSSGNTIYF.

This clonotype came up many times. V is TRBV5-5 and J is TRBJ2-2; the D is unclear. There are 13 residues in the CDR3. The V and J ends lost 0 bases and 6 bases respectively, with 6 bases between them. Germline CDR1 and CDR2: SGHKS and YYEKEE (reference sequence). CDR3 sequence reads: CASSLASSGELFF. Written as DNA, the CDR3 is TGTGCCAGCAGCTTGGCCTCCTCCGGGGAGCTGTTTTTT.

This clonotype was detected many times. This chain connects TRBV29-1 to TRBJ2-2; 9 bases line up with TRBD2. Germline CDR1 SQVTM, CDR2 ANQGSEA. V dropped 5 bases and J dropped 5; count of bases not matched to a gene: 9. This CDR3 spans 15 amino acids. CDR3 protein: CSVTFSGSGTGELFF. CDR3 nucleotide sequence: TGCAGCGTTACCTTTAGCGGGAGCGGGACCGGGGAGCTGTTTTTT.

This clonotype was observed a few times. The chain's CDR3 is CSANPPGAGVGETQYF. Here the CDR3 DNA reads TGCAGTGCCAACCCCCCAGGAGCGGGGGTGGGAGAGACCCAGTACTTC. The chain couples TRBV20-1 to TRBJ2-5, with 8 bases lining up with TRBD2. Germline CDR1 DFQATT, CDR2 SNEGSKA (reference sequence). The junction had 16 bases not matched to a gene; V was cut back by 6 bases and J by 4 bases. The length of the CDR3 is 16 residues.

This clonotype showed up many times. V and J are TRBV4-3 and TRBJ2-5, with 7 bases fitting TRBD1. The V and J ends lost 0 bases and 2 bases, in that order; junction bases with no gene match: 3. The length of the CDR3 is 15 residues. CDR1 and CDR2 (germline): LGHNA, YSLEER. CDR3 loop: CASSQDVGQQETQYF. In DNA form, the CDR3 reads TGCGCCAGCAGCCAAGACGTGGGACAGCAAGAGACCCAGTACTTC.

This clonotype was seen ten or more times. The rearrangement joins TRBV6-5 to TRBJ1-6, with D possibly TRBD1 on 6 matching bases. Germline V gene data show CDR1 as MNHEY and CDR2 as SVGAGI. The CDR3 sequence is 17 residues long. The V and J ends lost 5 bases and 0 bases respectively, with 14 bases between them. The CDR3 nucleotides are TGTGCCAGCAGTGGAGACAGGTTGAGCTCCTATAATTCACCCCTCCACTTT. Residues: CASSGDRLSSYNSPLHF.

The chain employs TRBV7-9 and TRBJ2-7, with a possible D match to TRBD2 (5 bases). Trimming took off 7 bases at V and 5 bases at J, with 21 bases between the two ends. The CDR3 sequence is 15 residues long. The V gene's germline CDR1 is SEHNR and CDR2 FQNEAQ (reference sequence). The CDR3 loop is CASTLAAVPGNEQYF. The CDR3 coding sequence is TGTGCCAGCACCCTGGCTGCGGTTCCGGGGAACGAGCAGTACTTC.

The chain links TRBV5-1 to TRBJ2-2, with TRBD2 as a possible D gene (5 bases). Trimming stripped 3 bases from V and 7 bases from J, with 13 bases between. Germline values: CDR1 SGHRS, CDR2 YFSETQ. The CDR3 consists of 14 residues. The CDR3: CASSSVRGNGELFF. CDR3 DNA sequence: TGCGCCAGCAGCTCCGTACGGGGAAACGGGGAGCTGTTTTTT.

This rearrangement joins TRBV18 to TRBJ2-5, with D maybe TRBD2 (5 bases). V lost 3 bases and J lost 3, with 11 bases in between. The germline V gene has CDR1 KGHSH and CDR2 LQKENI. This CDR3 has 14 amino acids. The CDR3 protein is CASSPTTGKETQYF. The CDR3, as DNA: TGTGCCAGCTCACCGACTACCGGGAAAGAGACCCAGTACTTC. The full variable domain, in which reference TRBV18 and TRBJ2-5 provide the parts outside the CDR3, is NAGVMQNPRHLVRRRGQEARLRCSPMKGHSHVYWYRQLPEEGLKFMVYLQKENIIDESGMPKERFSAEFPKEGPSILRIQQVVRGDSAAYFCASSPTTGKETQYFGPGTRLLVL.

This clonotype occurred a few times. The genes are TRBV13 and TRBJ2-7; no clear D gene. This CDR3 contains 14 residues. V shed 7 bases and J shed 2 bases, with 15 bases lying between them. The V gene's germline CDR1 is PRHDT and CDR2 FYEKMQ (reference sequence). The CDR3 bases are TGTGCCAGCAAGCATTTAGAATCTCCCTACGAGCAGTACTTC. Its translation is CASKHLESPYEQYF.

This clonotype showed up many times. This chain links TRBV10-3 with TRBJ1-6; 9 bases align to TRBD1. Germline CDR1 reads ENHRY; CDR2 reads SYGVKD. The V and J ends lost 7 bases and 6 bases, in that order; junction bases with no gene match: 1. The CDR3 extends over 13 amino acids. The CDR3 here is CAIKGQGNSPLHF. In DNA, the CDR3 is TGTGCCATCAAGGGACAGGGTAATTCACCCCTCCACTTT.